This TCR beta chain appears in the sequencing data of a study of cytomegalovirus exposure and HLA in healthy donors. Points from the study as a whole: Exclusion applied to some V segments, including TRBV6-2 and TRBV6-3, as they were indistinguishable. Another analysis was done later, and it associated fewer than 20,000 TCR beta sequences with HLA alleles at 0.05 false discovery rate.

Researchers ran the PCR with 60 Vbeta and 13 Jbeta primers. Original handling: The count from a later analysis was about 80 million unique TCR beta chains, around 11 million of them shared. Some clones are missing from TCRdb's copy, which holds only in-frame ones; the method was immunoSEQ multiplex PCR. Clone size and V and J calls were adopted from that table, with D and trimming inferred from the DNA. Seen here are roughly 180,000 clones, approximately 80% observed once, and the top ten hold 0.7% to 0.95%. This CDR3 spans 19 amino acids. The J segment lost 0 bases and the V segment lost 4 bases, leaving 16 bases of the junction unmatched. Germline values: CDR1 SGHNT, CDR2 YYREEE (reference sequence). As regards this clone: Its matching antigen is unknown.

Everyone who donated was a healthy bone marrow donor. The source is a young woman in good health and CMV-seronegative. The specimen was PBMCs. V usage is TRBV5-4 and J usage is TRBJ2-7; 10 positions match TRBD2. The CDR3 DNA sequence: TGTGCCAGCAGCCGGGGGGCGGGACTAGCGCACCAGGACTCCTACGAGCAGTACTTC. This encodes CASSRGAGLAHQDSYEQYF.